Shown below are 9 T cell receptor beta chains from a single sample sequenced in a study of T cell responses to AZD1222 COVID-19 vaccine (dated by TCRdb to the early 2020s). Libraries were made using the immunoSEQ multiplex PCR assay. TCRdb carries this immuneACCESS record with in-frame sequences only. Its versions omit some clonotypes, under half of them owing to an unresolved V gene in the studies checked, with the rest unexplained. The sample table holds around 170,000 clones, of which around 88% were seen once. More than 9% of the sample rests with the top ten. The intended sense of this specimen's time point label: about 28 days (+/-7) after the second vaccine dose. The material was peripheral blood, obtained 28 days after the second AZD1222 dose. These receptors came from an adult who received the AZD1222 COVID-19 vaccine.

The chain links TRBV21-1 to TRBJ2-2; the DNA was not used to check the table's D call, TRBD2. TRBV21-1 is described as a pseudogene. CDR3 length: 15 residues. CDR3 in amino acids: CASSGDGGSAGELFF. The CDR3 coding sequence is TGTGCCAGCAGCGGAGACGGGGGGTCCGCCGGGGAGCTGTTTTTT.

This sequence joins TRBV4-1 and TRBJ2-3; D call uncertain. Trimming took off 2 bases at V and 0 bases at J, with 15 bases between the two ends. The germline V gene encodes CDR1 MGHRA and CDR2 YSYEKL. The CDR3 consists of 17 residues. The CDR3 nucleotides read TGCGCCAGCAGCCAACGAGGTGCAGTGACTAGCACAGATACGCAGTATTTT. Its protein is CASSQRGAVTSTDTQYF.

A note on this clone: This likely comes from a read error, as the CDR3 has no conserved phenylalanine or tryptophan at its end. The gene calls are TRBV9 and TRBJ2-7; TRBD2 matches 12 bases. Trimming at V came to 4 bases and at J to 0 bases, leaving 11 bases not matched to a gene. The CDR3 has 18 residues. Germline-derived CDR1 and CDR2 are SGDLS and YYNGEE. CDR3 region: CASSPSRLAGAFSYEQYL. CDR3 nucleotides: TGTGCCAGCAGCCCCAGCAGACTAGCGGGGGCTTTCTCCTACGAGCAGTACCTC.

The V call is TRBV6-4, the J call TRBJ1-1; D unclear. Germline V lookup: CDR1 MRHNA, CDR2 SNTAGT. The CDR3 has 13 residues. Deletions cut 5 bases from V and 2 bases from J, with 9 bases between. Written as DNA, the CDR3 is TGTGCCAGCAGTTTCGACCCTAACACTGAAGCTTTCTTT. Its protein is CASSFDPNTEAFF.

V gene TRBV9 combines with J gene TRBJ1-1; D remains ambiguous. Germline values: CDR1 SGDLS, CDR2 YYNGEE. The germline V and J ends were trimmed by 3 bases and 0 bases, with 12 bases remaining between them. The CDR3 runs 15 residues. Written as DNA, the CDR3 is TGTGCCAGCAGCGCCGTAGAAAATATGAACACTGAAGCTTTCTTT. This gives the protein CASSAVENMNTEAFF.

This chain joins TRBV4-1 and TRBJ2-3, with 8 positions matching TRBD1. This CDR3 has 14 residues. After removal of 5 bases from V and 3 bases from J, the junction contained 4 bases not matched to a gene. Germline CDR1 and CDR2: MGHRA and YSYEKL. The CDR3 bases are TGCGCCAGCAGCGTCGGGACAGGTACAGATACGCAGTATTTT. This sequence encodes CASSVGTGTDTQYF.

The chain uses TRBV6-5 and TRBJ1-5; 11 nucleotides align to TRBD1. This CDR3 has 15 residues. Unmatched junction bases numbered 7, after V lost 5 bases and J lost 7 bases. CDR1 and CDR2 (germline): MNHEY, SVGAGI. CDR3 in DNA: TGTGCCAGCAGTCCGGGACAGGGGGTTGTGCAGCCCCAGCATTTT. It codes for CASSPGQGVVQPQHF.

The rearrangement joins TRBV5-5 to TRBJ2-7; a weak D match, TRBD1 (5 bases). The CDR3 is made up of 16 amino acids. The germline V and J ends were trimmed by 0 bases and 3 bases, with 16 bases remaining between them. Germline CDR1 is SGHKS and CDR2 is YYEKEE (reference sequence). For the CDR3, the DNA is TGTGCCAGCAGCTTGGGGCAAAGGACACTATACTACGAGCAGTACTTC. Encoded protein: CASSLGQRTLYYEQYF.

This clone has only one observation. The chain has TRBV9 and TRBJ2-7; the D is unclear. Trimming left V 0 bases short and J 6 bases short, with 13 bases between. The germline gives CDR1 SGDLS, CDR2 YYNGEE. The CDR3 loop spans 14 amino acids. This CDR3 reads CASSVGPTSREQYF. The CDR3, as DNA: TGTGCCAGCAGCGTAGGTCCGACCTCGCGCGAGCAGTACTTC.